This section outlines one TCR beta chain sequence together with its context. What it recognizes is unknown. This CDR3 spans 16 amino acids. Trimming took 0 bases from V and 4 from J; bases not matched to a gene: 5. Germline-derived CDR1 and CDR2 are KGHSH and LQKENI. This record comes from a study of shared clonotypes between healthy human individuals. Across the whole study: Aged between 18 and 49, the donors were two women and three men.

Tens of thousands of T cell genomes, or about 200 ng DNA, went into the sorted-subset replicate PCRs. Using immunoSEQ multiplex PCR, the repertoire was profiled, and TCRdb retains in-frame clones only, with some absent. The table includes more than 2,000,000 clones, around 94% detected once. Whole-study results and caveats: Across a handful of donors, naive CD4 shared 4.5% to 6%, naive CD8 more than 3%, memory CD4 2.3%, memory CD8 around 0.42%. The sole specimen, blood, was sampled, and tissue repertoires likely differ.

The sample taken for sequencing was naive CD4+ T cells sorted from blood. Noted subset: CD45RA+ positively selected. The TCR was taken from a man aged 18 to 35 in good health. V gene TRBV18 combines with J gene TRBJ2-1, with 8 bases aligning to TRBD2. The CDR3, as DNA: TGTGCCAGCTCACCACCCAGCGGGGGAAGATACAATGAGCAGTTCTTC. The encoded protein is CASSPPSGGRYNEQFF.